These 28 T cell receptor beta chains were all obtained from the same sample, sequenced in a study of OX40 agonist ivuxolimab in advanced cancers. The table came from immunoSEQ multiplex PCR; TCRdb's copy has only in-frame clones and leaves some out. The table includes almost 70,000 clones, just over 85% detected once. The sample in question was CD4+ or CD8+ T cells sorted from blood, obtained in a trial of the OX40 agonist ivuxolimab. These receptors came from an adult with an advanced solid tumor such as melanoma, head and neck, liver or kidney cancer.

This clone was seen more than once but under ten times. The V call is TRBV2, the J call TRBJ1-4; 8 bases map to TRBD1. J was trimmed by 5 bases and V by 6 bases; bases with no gene match: 14. The CDR3 is 17 residues long. Germline CDR1 SNHLY, CDR2 FYNNEI. The CDR3 DNA reads TGTGCCAGCAGATCACCTTCCGGGACAGGAATCAATGAAAAACTGTTTTTT. This gives the protein CASRSPSGTGINEKLFF.

The chain links TRBV11-2 to TRBJ2-7, with D perhaps being TRBD1 or TRBD2 (5 bases each). The CDR3 covers 16 residues. Germline CDR1 reads SGHAT; CDR2 reads FQNNGV. The germline V and J ends were trimmed by 5 bases and 0 bases, with 17 bases remaining between them. The CDR3: CASSLYISGTSYEQYF. The CDR3 nucleotides read TGTGCCAGCAGCCTATATATCTCCGGGACCTCCTACGAGCAGTACTTC.

As concerns this clone: An end of the junction does not agree with germline; a read error may underlie this. Here the CDR3 DNA reads TGTGCCAGCAGTCAAGCGGGGATCGAGCAGTTCTTC. It yields the protein CASSQAGIEQFF. The chain recombines TRBV6-1 with TRBJ2-1, with 7 bases fitting TRBD2. Per germline, CDR1 MNHNS and CDR2 SASEGT. The CDR3 covers 12 residues.

This chain links TRBV5-1 with TRBJ1-1; a possible D gene is TRBD1 (5 bases). V dropped 0 bases and J dropped 1 base, with 10 bases sitting between them. Germline V gene data show CDR1 as SGHRS and CDR2 as YFSETQ. This CDR3 is 15 amino acids long. The CDR3 sequence: CASSLVGVANTEAFF. The DNA for the CDR3 is TGCGCCAGCAGCTTGGTGGGGGTGGCGAACACTGAAGCTTTCTTT. Filled out from reference TRBV5-1 and TRBJ1-1, the complete variable domain reads KAGVTQTPRYLIKTRGQQVTLSCSPISGHRSVSWYQQTPGQGLQFLFEYFSETQRNKGNFPGRFSGRQFSNSRSEMNVSTLELGDSALYLCASSLVGVANTEAFFGQGTRLTVV.

This chain links TRBV18 with TRBJ1-4; no clear D gene. Germline CDR1 and CDR2: KGHSH and LQKENI. The CDR3 totals 15 residues. Trimming pared 3 bases from V and 7 bases from J, leaving 15 bases between. The CDR3 spells CASSPLGGSGEKLFF. For the CDR3, the DNA is TGTGCCAGCTCACCCTTAGGAGGGAGTGGTGAAAAACTGTTTTTT.

The CDR3 is CASSLGRGAQETQYF. In DNA form, the CDR3 reads TGCGCCAGCAGCTTGGGTCGGGGGGCTCAAGAGACCCAGTACTTC. The chain is built from TRBV5-1 and TRBJ2-5; tentative D call: TRBD2 (7 bases). Germline V gives CDR1 SGHRS, CDR2 YFSETQ. The ends were cut back, 0 bases at V and 2 bases at J, with 11 bases in the middle. This CDR3 has 15 amino acids.

The chain is built from TRBV2 and TRBJ1-4; D is ambiguous. Trimming took 8 bases from V and 4 from J, leaving 8 bases between them. The germline gives CDR1 SNHLY, CDR2 FYNNEI. The CDR3 is 12 amino acids. The DNA of the CDR3 is TGTGCCAGCGGAAACAGTAATGAAAAACTGTTTTTT. Residues: CASGNSNEKLFF.

The V and J genes are TRBV5-4 and TRBJ1-6, with 7 bases that match TRBD1. V shed 0 bases and J 7 bases; nucleotides not matched to a gene: 1. CDR1 and CDR2 (germline): SGHNT, YYREEE (reference sequence). The CDR3 is made up of 14 amino acids. The CDR3: CASSLDRGNSPLHF. CDR3 DNA: TGTGCCAGCAGCTTGGACAGGGGCAATTCACCCCTCCACTTT.

This clone was seen a handful of times. This chain uses TRBV11-3 with TRBJ2-7; D is unresolved. Trimming stripped 0 bases from V and 6 bases from J, with 12 bases between. CDR3 length: 14 residues. Germline V gene sequence: CDR1 SGHNT, CDR2 YENEEA. In DNA, the CDR3 is TGTGCCAGCAGCTTAGATTACACCATGGGCGAGCAGTACTTC. Translation: CASSLDYTMGEQYF.

The rearrangement joins TRBV12-5 to TRBJ2-1; D is perhaps TRBD1 or TRBD2 (5 bases each). Germline V gives CDR1 LGHNT, CDR2 FRNRAP. Trimming shortened V by 6 bases and J by 7 bases, and 13 bases separated the two germline ends. This CDR3 comprises 13 residues. The CDR3 DNA sequence: TGTGCTAGTGGCAGGACTTGGGGGAATGAGCAGTTCTTC. This sequence encodes CASGRTWGNEQFF.

The chain is built from TRBV6-5 and TRBJ2-7; D is perhaps TRBD2 (5 bases). CDR1 and CDR2 (germline): MNHEY, SVGAGI. This CDR3 has 15 residues. Trimming removed 7 bases from V and 2 bases from J, with 18 bases in between. CDR3 sequence: CASNYLGKKTYEQYF. The CDR3, as DNA: TGTGCCAGCAACTACCTCGGGAAGAAAACCTACGAGCAGTACTTC.

The chain links TRBV4-2 to TRBJ2-1, with 7 bases identical to TRBD1. V lost 3 bases and J lost 0; bases outside the gene matches: 5. The germline CDR1 and CDR2 sequences are LGHNA and YNFKEQ. The CDR3 runs to 16 residues. The CDR3 region is CASSHATGSSYNEQFF. The CDR3 DNA reads TGTGCCAGCAGCCATGCGACAGGGAGCTCCTACAATGAGCAGTTCTTC.

The CDR3 protein is CASSVADDQPQHF. The CDR3 nucleotides read TGTGCCAGCAGCGTAGCGGACGACCAGCCCCAGCATTTT. The rearrangement uses TRBV9 and TRBJ1-5, with unresolved D. Germline V lookup: CDR1 SGDLS, CDR2 YYNGEE. The length of the CDR3 is 13 residues. V lost 0 bases to trimming and J lost 7 bases, with 8 bases between them.

The gene calls are TRBV29-1 and TRBJ2-1; D may correspond to TRBD1 or TRBD2 (5 bases each). Trimming cost V 1 base and J 0 bases, with 13 bases left between them. The germline gives CDR1 SQVTM, CDR2 ANQGSEA. This CDR3 has 16 amino acids. CDR3 nucleotides: TGCAGCGTTGAAGGGGGGACGGCTGACTCCTACAATGAGCAGTTCTTC. This encodes CSVEGGTADSYNEQFF.

For the CDR3, the DNA is TGCAGCGTAGCATCGGGAGGCTATGGCTACACCTTC. Its translation: CSVASGGYGYTF. The chain recombines TRBV29-1 with TRBJ1-2, with D uncertain. The V end was cut by 6 bases, the J end by 4 bases, with 12 bases between. From germline, CDR1 is SQVTM and CDR2 ANQGSEA. The CDR3 consists of 12 residues.

This clone is a singleton in its sample. V is TRBV9 and J is TRBJ1-2, with D possibly matching TRBD1 (6 bases). The CDR3 runs 18 residues. V lost 4 bases and J 0 bases, leaving 22 bases between the germline ends. In germline, CDR1 is SGDLS, CDR2 YYNGEE. The CDR3 sequence is CASSPSGGSNSANYGYTF. The DNA of the CDR3 is TGTGCCAGCAGCCCCTCGGGGGGCAGCAACTCAGCTAACTATGGCTACACCTTC.

The chain has TRBV5-4 and TRBJ2-5, with 11 bases matching TRBD1. V dropped 0 bases and J dropped 4; count of bases not matched to a gene: 5. The germline CDR1 and CDR2 sequences are SGHNT and YYREEE (reference sequence). The CDR3 is 16 amino acids. The CDR3: CASSLGTDRGPETQYF. The CDR3, as DNA: TGTGCCAGCAGCTTGGGGACGGACAGGGGGCCAGAGACCCAGTACTTC. Combining the CDR3 with reference TRBV5-4 and TRBJ2-5 gives the whole variable domain ETGVTQSPTHLIKTRGQQVTLRCSSQSGHNTVSWYQQALGQGPQFIFQYYREEENGRGNFPPRFSGLQFPNYSSELNVNALELDDSALYLCASSLGTDRGPETQYFGPGTRLLVL.

The chain links TRBV11-2 to TRBJ1-1, with TRBD1 as a possible D gene (6 bases). V gave up 8 bases and J gave up 1 base, with 14 bases separating them. Germline assignment: CDR1 SGHAT and CDR2 FQNNGV. The CDR3 extends over 14 amino acids. The CDR3 sequence is CASSHREGNTEAFF. The CDR3, as DNA: TGTGCCAGCTCCCACAGGGAGGGGAACACTGAAGCTTTCTTT.

The chain uses TRBV7-9 and TRBJ2-3; a possible D gene is TRBD1 (6 bases). The CDR3 covers 15 residues. Looked up from germline, CDR1 is SEHNR and CDR2 is FQNEAQ (reference sequence). V was cut by 5 bases and J by 2 bases, with 14 bases left in between. The CDR3 region has the DNA TGTGCCAGCAGCCCTGACAGGAGATACACAGATACGCAGTATTTT. Translating gives CASSPDRRYTDTQYF.

V is TRBV28 and J is TRBJ1-2, with 8 bases fitting TRBD1. V gave up 3 bases and J gave up 3 bases; unmatched junction bases: 6. The CDR3 contains 15 residues. The germline CDR1 and CDR2 sequences are MDHEN and SYDVKM. CDR3: CASSLPGGAHYGYTF. In DNA, the CDR3 is TGTGCCAGCAGTTTGCCAGGGGGCGCTCACTATGGCTACACCTTC.

The V call is TRBV5-6, the J call TRBJ1-2; a weak D match, TRBD1 (5 bases). Germline V gene lookup returns CDR1 SGHDT and CDR2 YYEEEE. Trimming stripped 6 bases from V and 7 bases from J, with 16 bases between. The CDR3 extends over 13 amino acids. Here the CDR3 reads CASIQRGTLGYTF. CDR3 DNA: TGTGCCAGCATCCAAAGGGGCACCCTTGGCTACACCTTC.

This sequence joins TRBV28 and TRBJ1-2; D may be TRBD1 (5 bases). Per germline, CDR1 MDHEN and CDR2 SYDVKM. V was clipped by 6 bases and J by 7 bases, with 18 bases between them. This CDR3 has 14 amino acids. This CDR3 reads CASSYQWGEIGYTF. DNA for the CDR3: TGTGCCAGCAGCTATCAGTGGGGGGAAATTGGCTACACCTTC.

The chain joins TRBV4-2 to TRBJ1-2, with TRBD1 matching over 10 bases. The germline gives CDR1 LGHNA, CDR2 YNFKEQ. CDR3 length: 15 amino acids. V shed 5 bases and J 3 bases; nucleotides not matched to a gene: 6. Here the CDR3 DNA reads TGTGCCAGCAGCAGGCGGACAGGGGGAGACTATGGCTACACCTTC. It is translated as CASSRRTGGDYGYTF.

The chain joins TRBV6-4 to TRBJ1-2; D is perhaps TRBD1 (6 bases). Looked up from germline, CDR1 is MRHNA and CDR2 is SNTAGT. The CDR3 is 15 amino acids. Trimming removed 5 bases at V and 6 bases at J, with 19 bases between. CDR3 residues: CASSPGDPSKDGYTF. DNA for the CDR3: TGTGCCAGCAGTCCAGGGGACCCTTCCAAGGATGGCTACACCTTC.

This chain joins TRBV5-4 and TRBJ1-1, with D unclear. Germline lookup yields CDR1 SGHNT and CDR2 YYREEE (reference sequence). Trimming removed 5 bases from V and 4 bases from J, with 18 bases in between. The CDR3 is 15 amino acids. CDR3 in amino acids: CASSGIAVSGTEAFF. CDR3 nucleotides: TGTGCCAGCAGTGGGATAGCCGTCTCGGGCACTGAAGCTTTCTTT. Drawing the rest from reference TRBV5-4 and TRBJ1-1, the complete variable domain is ETGVTQSPTHLIKTRGQQVTLRCSSQSGHNTVSWYQQALGQGPQFIFQYYREEENGRGNFPPRFSGLQFPNYSSELNVNALELDDSALYLCASSGIAVSGTEAFFGQGTRLTVV.

The chain joins TRBV7-6 to TRBJ1-6, with unresolved D. Germline V gene data show CDR1 as SGHVS and CDR2 as FNYEAQ. The V and J ends lost 1 base and 11 bases respectively, with 12 bases between them. CDR3 length equals 14 residues. CDR3 in amino acids: CASSLGREWPPLHF. The CDR3 region has the DNA TGTGCCAGCAGCTTAGGGCGAGAATGGCCACCCCTCCACTTT.

In nucleotides, the CDR3 is TGTGCCATCAGTCCCTACGGACAGGACTATGGCTACACCTTC. Amino acids: CAISPYGQDYGYTF. The chain employs TRBV10-3 and TRBJ1-2; 7 bases line up with TRBD1. Germline V gene sequence: CDR1 ENHRY, CDR2 SYGVKD. The CDR3 covers 14 residues. The junction had 6 bases not matched to a gene; V was cut back by 5 bases and J by 3 bases.

The V gene is TRBV19, the J gene TRBJ2-5; D ambiguous. The CDR3 covers 12 residues. Germline V lookup: CDR1 LNHDA, CDR2 SQIVND (reference sequence). V lost 3 bases, J lost 7 bases, and 9 bases lay in between. The DNA for the CDR3 is TGTGCCAGTAGTATGTCTCACGCGACCCAGTACTTC. This gives the protein CASSMSHATQYF.